Below, one T cell receptor (beta chain) is given with its context. Deletions cut 0 bases from V and 11 bases from J, with 17 bases between. The germline CDR1 and CDR2 sequences are SGHRS and YFSETQ. There are 14 residues in the CDR3. Method: immunoSEQ multiplex PCR; TCRdb's copy keeps in-frame clones and lacks some. The sample has 50,000 or so clones; roughly 92% are singletons. The sample comes from a study of T cell changes during pregnancy in multiple sclerosis. This sequence joins TRBV5-1 and TRBJ1-1; D ambiguous. The TCR originated in a female donor with multiple sclerosis, enrolled in a pregnancy study. Specimen: CD4+ T cells from peripheral blood mononuclear cells, collected in the third trimester of pregnancy. As DNA, the CDR3 is TGCGCCAGCAGCTTGGGTATTCGGGGTTTTGAGGCTTTCTTT. This gives the protein CASSLGIRGFEAFF.